The present T cell receptor (beta chain) was sequenced within a study of T cells in Graves' hyperthyroidism and ophthalmopathy (dated by TCRdb to about 2019). A note on the overall study: Peripheral blood samples were taken at the time of initial diagnosis, prior to any treatment. The paper reports TCR Vbeta CDR3 sequencing of approximately 130 peripheral blood samples: approximately 43 ophthalmopathy, around 80 hyperthyroidism and approximately 17 progressor patients. In about six Graves' hyperthyroidism patients, the study also compared T-cell repertoires from thyroid tissue with T-cell repertoires from blood. Following sampling, methimazole starting at 30 mg daily was given to hyperthyroidism patients, and high-dose intravenous methylprednisolone was given to ophthalmopathy patients. For training and testing, the 95 to 100 patients in the discovery cohort were randomly divided in a 7:3 ratio. Prospective prediction of ophthalmopathy was tested in an independent validation cohort of 18 to 20 hyperthyroidism patients and 17 patients who later progressed to ophthalmopathy. To identify TCR V-J signatures that set the groups apart, the researchers used a discovery cohort of about a hundred patients, made up of roughly 45 with Graves' ophthalmopathy and approximately 57 with stable Graves' hyperthyroidism.

Comment on this clonotype: No antigen is known for it. Base qualities are not provided; no much larger clone lies one nucleotide away.

TCR beta CDR3 regions were amplified from RNA transcripts. The first round of RT-PCR for the TCR CDR3 was performed with the HTBI primer set and the Qiagen OneStep RT-PCR kit. Libraries were constructed in a second round of multiplex PCR, after which size selection and purification were carried out. Paired-end sequencing of the libraries was performed with 100 bp reads on an Illumina HiSeq2000. Turning to the authors' computational methods: SOAPnuke was used to process the raw data, throwing out any read that contained adapters or uncalled bases, had a mean Phred below 15, or lacked an exact constant-primer or identifier match. High-quality paired reads were merged with COPE v1.2.5, and unique nucleotide sequences were defined as clonotypes. MiTCR v1.1 was used to align clonotypes to the IMGT TRBV, TRBD and TRBJ reference segments. Analysis was restricted to V-J combinations with a frequency above 0.0001, which covered about 99% of repertoires. The TCS score was defined as the ratio of F50 (clonal expansion) to E x V (chaos), calculated using BLOSUM62-based TCRdist between CDR3 peptides within each V-J. Welch's t-statistics and random forest reduced 514 V-J features to 13, which were used in a naive Bayes classifier (R e1071). The public reads were run again by TCRdb, first through fastp at Q25 and then through MiXCR, and only productive beta chains were kept. Every CDR3 protein is listed once, alongside the most common genes and DNA of its rows. The authors' filters were not applied to this entry. The sample table contains approximately 600,000 distinct CDR3 sequences; only one count was recorded for around 14% of them. The top ten clonotypes cover almost 6% of the sample.

Hyperthyroidism patients were aged 18 to 65 years and newly diagnosed, with disease duration of less than 2 months. Patients with uncontrolled infections, other autoimmune diseases, pregnancy or lactation were excluded. Diagnoses were based on clinical symptoms, serum thyroxine and TRAb, thyroid ultrasound and orbital computed tomography. Blood from progressor patients was drawn when they were first diagnosed with hyperthyroidism, before any ophthalmopathy symptoms appeared. PBMCs were isolated from more than 9 ml of fresh peripheral blood by Ficoll-Paque density gradient centrifugation. Patients classed as progressors first received a Graves' hyperthyroidism diagnosis and then went on to develop ophthalmopathy during follow-up. Total RNA was extracted using Trizol reagent, and RNA quality was assessed on an Agilent 2100 Bioanalyzer. V loses 10 bases, J loses 7 bases, and the germline ends lie 19 bases apart. Sequences MNHEY (CDR1) and SVGAGI (CDR2) are obtained from the germline V gene. From cysteine to phenylalanine, the CDR3 is 14 amino acids long. Only CDR3 DNA remains: 42 bases, in frame from the first base.

The full study reports these points: Sample size was not statistically predetermined, and blinding of investigators to group allocation was not performed. In validation, the model predicted progression to ophthalmopathy with 65% to 71% sensitivity and less than 80% specificity, a median of 6.5 months before onset. A model built on a 13 V-J signature distinguished ophthalmopathy from stable hyperthyroidism, reaching around 90% sensitivity and under 84% specificity in cross-validation and 80%/75% in testing. Most expanded thyroid clonotypes (frequency above 0.001) were also detected in blood, a finding suggesting that blood repertoires may reflect thyroid immune responses.

The rearrangement joined TRBV6-5 to TRBJ2-2; TRBD1 is a weak D gene call, 6 bases matching. Sequencing input: blood. The sequence was collected from a woman under 40 with Graves' hyperthyroidism that later progressed to Graves' ophthalmopathy. Read as DNA, the sequence is TGTGCCATTCATCGGACAGAGGGGTTCGGGGAGCTGTTTTTT. It codes for CAIHRTEGFGELFF.